This T cell receptor beta chain was profiled in a study of control samples from healthy donors and cancer patients. Libraries were prepared by immunoSEQ multiplex PCR; TCRdb keeps only in-frame clonotypes and omits some of them. The sample carries nearly 200,000 clones, roughly nine tenths recorded once. Germline CDR1 and CDR2: LNHDA and SQIVND (reference sequence). V gave up 4 bases and J gave up 6 bases, with 16 bases separating them. CDR3 length: 16 residues. The chain has TRBV19 and TRBJ1-6; D might be TRBD1 (5 bases). The clonotype comes from a man aged 30 to 39 in good health. The specimen was blood. This CDR3 is CASSTQGRYLNSPLHF. The CDR3 DNA sequence: TGTGCCAGTAGTACCCAGGGCCGATACCTTAATTCACCCCTCCACTTT.